This entry concerns a single T cell receptor beta chain. Its antigen remains unidentified. The sample is drawn from a study of early T cells in non-severe SARS-CoV-2 infection. General study findings and limits: Matches to VDJdb favored anti-spike CD8 responses and missed private and CD4 specificities.

TCRdb re-derived calls from the 5' RACE reads in MiXCR, one entry per CDR3 protein. The sample carries some 40,000 distinct CDR3 sequences, roughly 7.9% recorded once. Between the trimmed V and J ends, which lost 4 bases and 1 base, there was a span of 7 bases. The CDR3 loop spans 12 amino acids. Per germline, CDR1 DFQATT and CDR2 SNEGSKA (reference sequence). The chain carries TRBV20-1 and TRBJ2-5; no firm D call. The material sequenced was whole blood, taken at baseline. The TCR originated in an adult who was a healthcare worker with PCR-confirmed SARS-CoV-2 infection or an uninfected control (not recorded which). The CDR3 loop is CSANKGQETQYF. The CDR3 DNA reads as TGCAGTGCTAATAAGGGCCAAGAGACCCAGTACTTC.